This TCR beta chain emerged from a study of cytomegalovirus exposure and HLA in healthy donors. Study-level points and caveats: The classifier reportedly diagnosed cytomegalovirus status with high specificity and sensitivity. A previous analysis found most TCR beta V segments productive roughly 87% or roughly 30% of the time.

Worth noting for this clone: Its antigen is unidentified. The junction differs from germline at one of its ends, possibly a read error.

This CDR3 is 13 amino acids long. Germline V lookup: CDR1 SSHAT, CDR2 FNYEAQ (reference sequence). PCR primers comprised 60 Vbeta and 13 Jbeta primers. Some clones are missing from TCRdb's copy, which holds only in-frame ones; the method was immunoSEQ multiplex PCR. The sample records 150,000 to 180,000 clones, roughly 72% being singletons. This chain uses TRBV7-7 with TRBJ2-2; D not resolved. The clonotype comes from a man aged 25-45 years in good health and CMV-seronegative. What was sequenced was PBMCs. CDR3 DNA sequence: TGTGCTAGCAGCGCCGGAGACGTCGGGGAGCTGTTTTTT. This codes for CASSAGDVGELFF.